This T cell receptor beta chain was recorded in a study of blood T cell repertoires in COVID-19. Background on the study: COVID-19 samples collected from the United States, Italy and Spain covered acute and convalescent phases. From T cells, B-cell-depleted T cells, or PBMCs came the material, which was cDNA or gDNA.

With V trimmed by 1 base and J by 2 bases, 1 base remained unmatched. This CDR3 is built from 15 residues. Germline V gene sequence: CDR1 KGHSH, CDR2 LQKENI. In the source study's methods: Counts of nucleated cells, estimated from reference gene primer amplification, were obtained. Assay used: immunoSEQ multiplex PCR; TCRdb lists only in-frame clones, some missing. V and J calls and clone size are given by that table; D and trimming were obtained from the DNA. Of some 250,000 clones listed, about 86% are singletons. The clonotype was recovered from a man in his forties with active or convalescent COVID-19. The sample was peripheral blood. The chain carries TRBV18 and TRBJ1-2; TRBD1 aligns across 10 bases. For the CDR3, the DNA is TGTGCCAGCTCACCACGACAGGGGGCCAACTATGGCTACACCTTC. It is translated as CASSPRQGANYGYTF.